This is a list of T cell receptor beta chains from one sample in a study of shared clonotypes between healthy human individuals. Clones were read by immunoSEQ multiplex PCR, and TCRdb kept only the in-frame ones, dropping some. This repertoire shows over 800,000 clones, roughly 92% found once; its top ten account for around 24%. The sample taken for sequencing was naive CD8+ T cells sorted from blood. The origin of the receptors is a man aged 30 to 45 in good health. Each CDR3 is given with its conserved first and last residue. A D gene is named only where the DNA matches it firmly. The listing skips clone size in some rows; elsewhere it reads once, few, many or a size class.

d_call: TRBD2; j_call: TRBJ2-7; v_call: TRBV27; clone_size: NA; cdr3_aa: CASSLSGGRESYEQYF; cdr3_nt: TGTGCCAGCAGTTTATCGGGCGGGAGGGAGTCCTACGAGCAGTACTTC
d_call: NA; j_call: TRBJ2-7; v_call: TRBV25-1; clone_size: few; cdr3_aa: CASSSGGSYEQYF; cdr3_nt: TGTGCCAGCAGTTCCGGCGGCTCCTACGAGCAGTACTTC
d_call: TRBD1; j_call: TRBJ2-7; v_call: TRBV28; clone_size: NA; cdr3_aa: CASRGGDRVTYEQYF; cdr3_nt: TGTGCCAGCAGAGGGGGGGACAGGGTAACCTACGAGCAGTACTTC
d_call: TRBD1; j_call: TRBJ2-5; v_call: TRBV5-1; clone_size: NA; cdr3_aa: CASSRDWTGKETQYF; cdr3_nt: TGCGCCAGCAGCCGAGACTGGACAGGGAAAGAGACCCAGTACTTC
d_call: NA; j_call: TRBJ1-1; v_call: TRBV5-1; clone_size: NA; cdr3_aa: CASSLGFLGPEAFF; cdr3_nt: TGCGCCAGCAGCTTGGGATTCTTAGGGCCTGAAGCTTTCTTT
d_call: TRBD1; j_call: TRBJ2-1; v_call: TRBV28; clone_size: NA; cdr3_aa: CASSFTGTGRGNEQFF; cdr3_nt: TGTGCCAGCAGTTTTACCGGGACAGGGAGGGGGAATGAGCAGTTCTTC
d_call: TRBD2; j_call: TRBJ2-2; v_call: TRBV4-1; clone_size: NA; cdr3_aa: CASSQGLAVTGELFF; cdr3_nt: TGCGCCAGCAGCCAAGGGCTAGCGGTGACCGGGGAGCTGTTTTTT
d_call: NA; j_call: TRBJ2-1; v_call: TRBV30; clone_size: NA; cdr3_aa: CAWKGHNYNEQFF; cdr3_nt: TGTGCCTGGAAAGGTCACAACTACAATGAGCAGTTCTTC
d_call: NA; j_call: TRBJ2-5; v_call: TRBV29-1; clone_size: NA; cdr3_aa: CSDSTRVGETQYF; cdr3_nt: TGCAGCGATTCAACTCGGGTAGGAGAGACCCAGTACTTC
d_call: NA; j_call: TRBJ1-1; v_call: TRBV7-9; clone_size: few; cdr3_aa: CASRDWGTEAFF; cdr3_nt: TGTGCCAGCAGGGATTGGGGGACTGAAGCTTTCTTT
d_call: NA; j_call: TRBJ1-5; v_call: TRBV6-5; clone_size: NA; cdr3_aa: CASNAWNQPQHF; cdr3_nt: TGTGCCAGCAACGCGTGGAATCAGCCCCAGCATTTT
d_call: TRBD1; j_call: TRBJ1-1; v_call: TRBV5-4; clone_size: NA; cdr3_aa: CASSLAVGTGVVNTEAFF; cdr3_nt: TGTGCCAGCAGCTTGGCCGTTGGGACAGGGGTGGTGAACACTGAAGCTTTCTTT
d_call: TRBD2; j_call: TRBJ2-5; v_call: TRBV7-3; clone_size: NA; cdr3_aa: CASSQGLAGGKETQYF; cdr3_nt: TGTGCCAGCAGCCAGGGACTAGCGGGAGGCAAAGAGACCCAGTACTTC
d_call: NA; j_call: TRBJ1-5; v_call: TRBV19; clone_size: NA; cdr3_aa: CASSIVGDGGYQPQHF; cdr3_nt: TGTGCCAGTAGTATAGTGGGCGACGGTGGGTATCAGCCCCAGCATTTT
d_call: NA; j_call: TRBJ2-2; v_call: TRBV28; clone_size: few; cdr3_aa: CASSLSGRNDTGELFF; cdr3_nt: TGTGCCAGCAGTTTAAGTGGGAGGAATGACACCGGGGAGCTGTTTTTT
d_call: NA; j_call: TRBJ2-2; v_call: TRBV9; clone_size: NA; cdr3_aa: CASSVWQGPNTGELFF; cdr3_nt: TGTGCCAGCAGCGTATGGCAGGGGCCTAACACCGGGGAGCTGTTTTTT
d_call: TRBD2; j_call: TRBJ2-2; v_call: TRBV4-1; clone_size: NA; cdr3_aa: CASSQRGSGSLNTGELFF; cdr3_nt: TGCGCCAGCAGCCAAAGAGGTAGCGGGAGTTTGAACACCGGGGAGCTGTTTTTT
d_call: NA; j_call: TRBJ1-1; v_call: TRBV4-3; clone_size: NA; cdr3_aa: CASSHPQGAAEAFF; cdr3_nt: TGCGCCAGCAGCCACCCACAGGGAGCGGCTGAAGCTTTCTTT
d_call: TRBD1; j_call: TRBJ2-1; v_call: TRBV15; clone_size: NA; cdr3_aa: CATSADRGLRSEQFF; cdr3_nt: TGTGCCACCAGCGCTGACAGGGGGCTTCGTAGTGAGCAGTTCTTC
d_call: TRBD1; j_call: TRBJ2-5; v_call: TRBV7-9; clone_size: NA; cdr3_aa: CASSSGQGAKETQYF; cdr3_nt: TGTGCCAGCAGCTCGGGACAGGGGGCTAAAGAGACCCAGTACTTC
d_call: TRBD2; j_call: TRBJ2-7; v_call: TRBV13; clone_size: NA; cdr3_aa: CASSLRSGLAGYEQYF; cdr3_nt: TGTGCCAGCAGCTTACGGAGTGGACTAGCGGGCTACGAGCAGTACTTC
d_call: TRBD1; j_call: TRBJ2-1; v_call: TRBV7-9; clone_size: NA; cdr3_aa: CASSSRDRRSISYNEQFF; cdr3_nt: TGTGCCAGCAGCTCACGGGACAGGCGATCGATTTCCTACAATGAGCAGTTCTTC
d_call: NA; j_call: TRBJ2-7; v_call: TRBV27; clone_size: few; cdr3_aa: CASSHGGGRDEQYF; cdr3_nt: TGTGCCAGCAGTCATGGAGGGGGCAGAGACGAGCAGTACTTC
d_call: NA; j_call: TRBJ2-7; v_call: TRBV5-6; clone_size: NA; cdr3_aa: CASSLAGGEQYF; cdr3_nt: TGTGCCAGCAGCCTGGCCGGGGGCGAGCAGTACTTC
d_call: TRBD1; j_call: TRBJ2-1; v_call: TRBV6-5; clone_size: NA; cdr3_aa: CASSYRTGSFNEQFF; cdr3_nt: TGTGCCAGCAGTTACCGGACAGGGAGTTTCAATGAGCAGTTCTTC
d_call: TRBD1; j_call: TRBJ1-1; v_call: TRBV7-9; clone_size: once; cdr3_aa: CASSYGQGRTEAFF; cdr3_nt: TGTGCCAGCAGCTACGGACAGGGGCGAACTGAAGCTTTCTTT
d_call: TRBD2; j_call: TRBJ2-3; v_call: TRBV7-9; clone_size: NA; cdr3_aa: CASSLTSGSDTQYF; cdr3_nt: TGTGCCAGCAGCCTAACTAGCGGGAGCGATACGCAGTATTTT